These T cell receptor beta chains were read from a single sample in a study of cytomegalovirus exposure and HLA in healthy donors. Clones were sequenced by immunoSEQ multiplex PCR, and TCRdb holds only the in-frame ones, with some missing. The sample has about 150,000 clones, around 82% seen once. Source material: PBMCs. These receptors were collected from a woman aged 50 to 60 in good health and CMV-seropositive. Both conserved end residues are part of each CDR3. A D gene is named only where the DNA matches it firmly. Some rows mark clone size as missing; the rest say once, few, many or name a class of expanded clone.

D,J,size,V,CDR3,DNA
NA,TRBJ2-7,NA,TRBV11-2,CASTPVGGAPYEQYF,TGTGCCAGCACCCCGGTGGGGGGGGCTCCCTACGAGCAGTACTTC
NA,TRBJ2-3,few,TRBV7-2,CASRGPKADTQYF,TGTGCCAGCAGGGGGCCCAAGGCAGATACGCAGTATTTT
NA,TRBJ2-2,once,TRBV19,CASKGLTGNTGELFF,TGTGCCAGTAAGGGTCTTACAGGGAACACCGGGGAGCTGTTTTTT
TRBD2,TRBJ2-7,NA,TRBV19,CASRPQRGIPYEQYF,TGTGCCAGTAGACCTCAGCGGGGAATTCCCTACGAGCAGTACTTC
TRBD2,TRBJ2-1,NA,TRBV29-1,CTYSAGGPNEQFF,TGCACCTACTCTGCGGGGGGGCCAAATGAGCAGTTCTTC
NA,TRBJ2-2,few,TRBV6-6,CASKPTSDRGTGELFF,TGTGCCAGCAAACCGACGTCAGATAGGGGCACCGGGGAGCTGTTTTTT
TRBD1,TRBJ2-1,NA,TRBV6-1,CASRTDRGGYNEQFF,TGTGCCAGCAGAACCGACAGGGGAGGATACAATGAGCAGTTCTTC
NA,TRBJ1-2,NA,TRBV30,CAWSRETAGGYTF,TGTGCCTGGAGCCGGGAGACAGCGGGGGGCTACACCTTC
NA,TRBJ2-7,NA,TRBV5-1,CASSFNFDRRDYEQYF,TGCGCCAGCAGCTTTAACTTTGATAGAAGAGACTACGAGCAGTACTTC
TRBD2,TRBJ2-2,NA,TRBV29-1,CSAGTSGVNTGELFF,TGCAGCGCAGGGACTAGCGGGGTGAACACCGGGGAGCTGTTTTTT
NA,TRBJ1-2,NA,TRBV18,CASSPSTDVNYGYTF,TGTGCCAGCTCACCGTCAACAGACGTAAACTATGGCTACACCTTC
NA,TRBJ2-1,NA,TRBV4-3,CASSQDGKGISNEQFF,TGCGCCAGCAGCCAAGACGGGAAGGGTATATCCAATGAGCAGTTCTTC
TRBD2,TRBJ2-3,NA,TRBV5-1,CASSFGLAGGPALADTQYF,TGCGCCAGCAGCTTCGGACTAGCGGGGGGGCCTGCGTTGGCAGATACGCAGTATTTT
NA,TRBJ2-6,NA,TRBV5-1,CASEHGSGANVLTF,TGCGCCAGCGAGCACGGCTCTGGGGCCAACGTCCTGACTTTC
NA,TRBJ1-1,NA,TRBV14,CASSQGAAGEAFF,TGTGCCAGCAGCCAAGGGGCAGCGGGCGAAGCTTTCTTT
TRBD1,TRBJ2-7,once,TRBV27,CASSPLGGQGYSYEQYF,TGTGCCAGCAGCCCCCTTGGGGGACAGGGGTACTCCTACGAGCAGTACTTC
NA,TRBJ2-4,NA,TRBV6-1,CASSARAGQFDYSPKNIQYF,TGTGCCAGCAGTGCTCGGGCGGGACAGTTTGATTATTCGCCCAAAAACATTCAGTACTTC
TRBD2,TRBJ2-3,NA,TRBV15,CATRGLAGEDSTDTQYF,TGTGCCACCCGGGGACTAGCGGGGGAAGATAGCACAGATACGCAGTATTTT
NA,TRBJ2-7,NA,TRBV30,CAWSEQGHEQYF,TGTGCCTGGAGTGAGCAGGGTCACGAGCAGTACTTC
TRBD1,TRBJ2-7,few,TRBV7-8,CASSFDRDRIASYEQYF,TGTGCCAGCAGCTTCGACAGGGACAGAATTGCCTCCTACGAGCAGTACTTC
TRBD2,TRBJ2-1,NA,TRBV5-1,CASSLASGGARSYNEQFF,TGCGCCAGCAGCTTGGCTAGCGGGGGGGCCAGATCTTACAATGAGCAGTTCTTC
NA,TRBJ1-5,NA,TRBV6-1,CASSDGIKPNQPQHF,TGTGCCAGCAGTGATGGCATTAAACCCAATCAGCCCCAGCATTTT
NA,TRBJ2-1,NA,TRBV6-1,CASSEVEGAVPYNEQFF,TGTGCCAGCAGTGAAGTAGAAGGAGCGGTCCCCTACAATGAGCAGTTCTTC
NA,TRBJ1-4,NA,TRBV4-2,CASSQDRQTTNEKLFF,TGTGCCAGCAGCCAAGATCGACAGACAACTAATGAAAAACTGTTTTTT